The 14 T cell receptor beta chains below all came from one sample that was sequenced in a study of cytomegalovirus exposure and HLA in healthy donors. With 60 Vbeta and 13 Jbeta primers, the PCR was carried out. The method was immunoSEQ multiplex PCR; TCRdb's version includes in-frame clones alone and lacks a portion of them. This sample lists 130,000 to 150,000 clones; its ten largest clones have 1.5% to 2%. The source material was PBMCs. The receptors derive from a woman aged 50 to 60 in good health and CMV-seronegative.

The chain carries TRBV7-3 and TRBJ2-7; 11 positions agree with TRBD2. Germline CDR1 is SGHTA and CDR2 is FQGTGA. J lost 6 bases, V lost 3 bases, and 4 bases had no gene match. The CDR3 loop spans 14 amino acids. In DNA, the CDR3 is TGTGCCAGCAGCTTCACTAGCGGGGGTTCCGAGCAGTACTTC. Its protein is CASSFTSGGSEQYF.

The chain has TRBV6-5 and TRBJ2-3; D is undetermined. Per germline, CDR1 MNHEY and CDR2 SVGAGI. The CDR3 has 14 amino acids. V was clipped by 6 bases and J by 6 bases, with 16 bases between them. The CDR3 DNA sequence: TGTGCCAGCAGCCTGACAAGCTCCCGCGATACGCAGTATTTT. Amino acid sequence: CASSLTSSRDTQYF.

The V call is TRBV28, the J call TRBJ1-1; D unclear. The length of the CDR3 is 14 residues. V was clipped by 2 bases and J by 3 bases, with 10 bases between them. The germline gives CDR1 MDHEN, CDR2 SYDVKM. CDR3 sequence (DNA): TGTGCCAGCAGTTTACCTAGTATTTACACTGAAGCTTTCTTT. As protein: CASSLPSIYTEAFF. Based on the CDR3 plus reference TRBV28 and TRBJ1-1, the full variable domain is DVKVTQSSRYLVKRTGEKVFLECVQDMDHENMFWYRQDPGLGLRLIYFSYDVKMKEKGDIPEGYSVSREKKERFSLILESASTNQTSMYLCASSLPSIYTEAFFGQGTRLTVV.

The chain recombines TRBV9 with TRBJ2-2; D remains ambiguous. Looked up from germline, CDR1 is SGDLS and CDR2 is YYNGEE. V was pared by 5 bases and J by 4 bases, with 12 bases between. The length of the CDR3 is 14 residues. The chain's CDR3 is CASSSLEFTGELFF. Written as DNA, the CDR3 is TGTGCCAGCAGTAGTCTCGAGTTCACCGGGGAGCTGTTTTTT.

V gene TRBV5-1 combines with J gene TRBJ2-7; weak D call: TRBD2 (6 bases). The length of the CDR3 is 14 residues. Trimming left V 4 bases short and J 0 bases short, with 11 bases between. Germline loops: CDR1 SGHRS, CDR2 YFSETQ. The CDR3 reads CASSPTTSSYEQYF. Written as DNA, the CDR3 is TGCGCCAGCAGCCCGACGACTAGCTCCTACGAGCAGTACTTC.

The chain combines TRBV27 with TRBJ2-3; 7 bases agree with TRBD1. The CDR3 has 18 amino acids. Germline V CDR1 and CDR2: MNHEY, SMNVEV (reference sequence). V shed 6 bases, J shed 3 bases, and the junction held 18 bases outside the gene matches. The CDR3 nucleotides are TGTGCCAGCAGCTCGAATTCACAGGGGTGGTCGGCAACAGATACGCAGTATTTT. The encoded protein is CASSSNSQGWSATDTQYF.

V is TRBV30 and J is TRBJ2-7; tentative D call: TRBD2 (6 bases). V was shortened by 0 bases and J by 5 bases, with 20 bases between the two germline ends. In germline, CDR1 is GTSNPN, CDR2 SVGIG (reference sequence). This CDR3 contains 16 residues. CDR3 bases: TGTGCCTGGAGTGTATCAACTGGAGGGACGGGTGACGAGCAGTACTTC. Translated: CAWSVSTGGTGDEQYF.

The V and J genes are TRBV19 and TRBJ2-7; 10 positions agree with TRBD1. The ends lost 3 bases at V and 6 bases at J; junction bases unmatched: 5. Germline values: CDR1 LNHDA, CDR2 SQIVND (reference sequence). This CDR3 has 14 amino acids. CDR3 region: CASSMTGGPTEQYF. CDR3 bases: TGTGCCAGTAGTATGACAGGGGGCCCTACCGAGCAGTACTTC.

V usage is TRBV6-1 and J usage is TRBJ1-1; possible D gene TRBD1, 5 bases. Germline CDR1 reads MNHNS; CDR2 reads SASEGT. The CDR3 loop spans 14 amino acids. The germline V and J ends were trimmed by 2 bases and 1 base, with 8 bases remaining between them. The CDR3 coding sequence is TGTGCCAGCAGTGAAAACGGGGGGAACACTGAAGCTTTCTTT. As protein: CASSENGGNTEAFF.

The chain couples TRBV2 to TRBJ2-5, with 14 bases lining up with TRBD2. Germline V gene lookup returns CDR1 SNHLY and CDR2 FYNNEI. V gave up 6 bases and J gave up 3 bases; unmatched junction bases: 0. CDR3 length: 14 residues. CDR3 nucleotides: TGTGCCAGCAGGGGACTAGCGGGGGAAGAGACCCAGTACTTC. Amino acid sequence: CASRGLAGEETQYF.

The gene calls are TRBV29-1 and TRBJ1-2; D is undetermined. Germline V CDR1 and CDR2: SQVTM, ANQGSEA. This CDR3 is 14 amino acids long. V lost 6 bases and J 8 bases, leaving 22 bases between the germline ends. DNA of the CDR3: TGCAGCGTCACAAAAGCGGGCATCGTCTCGGGCTACACCTTC. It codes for CSVTKAGIVSGYTF.

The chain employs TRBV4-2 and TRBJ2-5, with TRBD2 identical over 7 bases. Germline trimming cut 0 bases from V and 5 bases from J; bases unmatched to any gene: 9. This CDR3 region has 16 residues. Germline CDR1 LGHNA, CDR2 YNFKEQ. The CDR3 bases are TGTGCCAGCAGCCAAGATTTTACTAGCGCCCCGGAGACCCAGTACTTC. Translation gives CASSQDFTSAPETQYF.

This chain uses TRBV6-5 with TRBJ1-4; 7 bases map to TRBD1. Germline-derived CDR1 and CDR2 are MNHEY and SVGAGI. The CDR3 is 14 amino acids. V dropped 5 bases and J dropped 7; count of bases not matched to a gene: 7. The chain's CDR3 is CASSRQGVFEKLFF. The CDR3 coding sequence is TGTGCCAGCAGTAGACAGGGTGTGTTTGAAAAACTGTTTTTT.

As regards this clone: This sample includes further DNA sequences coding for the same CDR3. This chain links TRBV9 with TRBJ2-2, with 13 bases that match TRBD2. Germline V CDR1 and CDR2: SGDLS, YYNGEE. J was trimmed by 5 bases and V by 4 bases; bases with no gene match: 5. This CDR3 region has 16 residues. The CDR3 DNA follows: TGTGCCAGCAGCCTAAGGACTAGCGGGAGTACCGGGGAGCTGTTTTTT. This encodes CASSLRTSGSTGELFF.